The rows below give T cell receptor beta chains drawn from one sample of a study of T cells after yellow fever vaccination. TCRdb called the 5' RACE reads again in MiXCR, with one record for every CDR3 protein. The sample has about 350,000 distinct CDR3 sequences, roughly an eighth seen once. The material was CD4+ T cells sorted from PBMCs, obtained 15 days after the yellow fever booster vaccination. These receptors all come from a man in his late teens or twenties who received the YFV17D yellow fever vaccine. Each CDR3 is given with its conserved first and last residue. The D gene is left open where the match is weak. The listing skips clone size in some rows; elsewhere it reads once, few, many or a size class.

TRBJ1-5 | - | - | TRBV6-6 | CASARGSQPQHF | TGTGCCAGCGCAAGGGGGTCTCAGCCCCAGCATTTT
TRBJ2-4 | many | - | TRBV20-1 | CSALRRNSMKNIQYF | TGCAGTGCTCTGAGAAGAAACAGTATGAAAAACATTCAGTACTTC
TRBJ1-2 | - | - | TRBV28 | CASRLSLNSGYTF | TGTGCCAGCAGGTTGAGCCTCAACTCAGGCTACACCTTC
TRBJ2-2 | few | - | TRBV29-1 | CSGGTRAGELFF | TGCAGCGGAGGGACCCGGGCCGGGGAGCTGTTTTTT
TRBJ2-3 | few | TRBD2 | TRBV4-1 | CASSLASGTTDTQYF | TGCGCCAGCAGCCTCGCTAGCGGAACCACAGATACGCAGTATTTT
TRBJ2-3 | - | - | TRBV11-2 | CASSARLSTDTQYF | TGTGCCAGCAGCGCACGACTCTCCACAGATACGCAGTATTTT
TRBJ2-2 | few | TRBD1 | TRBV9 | CASSVKGAGGELFF | TGTGCCAGCAGCGTGAAGGGGGCAGGCGGGGAGCTGTTTTTT
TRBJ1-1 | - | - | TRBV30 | CAWTRKADWNTEAFF | TGTGCCTGGACGCGTAAGGCTGACTGGAACACTGAAGCTTTCTTT
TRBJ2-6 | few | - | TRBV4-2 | CASSQDSRGGTGANVLTF | TGTGCCAGCAGCCAAGATTCGAGGGGGGGAACTGGGGCCAACGTCCTGACTTTC
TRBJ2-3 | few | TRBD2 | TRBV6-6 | CASSSGGSNTQYF | TGTGCCAGCAGCTCGGGGGGTTCGAATACGCAGTATTTT
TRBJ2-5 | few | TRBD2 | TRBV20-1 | CSASSLAGGQETQYF | TGCAGTGCTAGTTCCCTAGCGGGGGGGCAGGAGACCCAGTACTTC
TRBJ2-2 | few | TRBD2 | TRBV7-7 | CASRSGEGGELFF | TGTGCTAGCAGAAGCGGGGAAGGCGGGGAGCTGTTTTTT
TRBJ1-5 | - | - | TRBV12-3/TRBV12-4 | CASSFGVPSNQPQHF | TGTGCCAGCAGTTTCGGAGTCCCGAGCAATCAGCCCCAGCATTTT
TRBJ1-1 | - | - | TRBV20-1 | CSAPGRTKGRAFF | TGCAGTGCCCCGGGTCGGACCAAAGGTAGAGCTTTCTTT
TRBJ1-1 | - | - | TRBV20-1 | CSARLVWGTQNTEAFF | TGCAGTGCTAGACTAGTTTGGGGGACACAGAACACTGAAGCTTTCTTT
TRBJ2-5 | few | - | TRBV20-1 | CSANEGTTETQYF | TGCAGTGCTAATGAGGGGACCACGGAGACCCAGTACTTC
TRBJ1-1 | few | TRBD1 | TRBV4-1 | CASSQVGGKIEAFF | TGCGCCAGCAGCCAAGTAGGGGGCAAGATTGAAGCTTTCTTT
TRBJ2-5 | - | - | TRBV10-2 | CASSPEGTQYF | TGCGCCAGCAGCCCGGAGGGGACCCAGTACTTC